Below, 2 T cell receptor beta chains from the same sample are listed, as sequenced in a study of Ad26.COV2.S vaccination and SARS-CoV-2 variants. The repertoire was sequenced with immunoSEQ multiplex PCR; TCRdb's copy has only in-frame clones and lacks some. The sample contains 350,000 to 450,000 clones, around nine tenths of which appear only once. As to treatment: 15 to 20 received Ad26.COV2.S at low or high dose, single or two shots; 5 received placebo; per-sample allocation not given. Collection of the samples took place on day 63 after the first injection of vaccine or placebo. This material consisted of peripheral blood, taken in a trial of Ad26.COV2.S vaccine versus placebo. These receptors were obtained from a person aged 18-65 years who received the Ad26.COV2.S COVID-19 vaccine or a placebo.

The chain combines TRBV14 with TRBJ1-2; unclear D gene. CDR3 length: 15 amino acids. The V end was cut by 5 bases, the J end by 3 bases, with 16 bases between. The germline CDR1 and CDR2 sequences are SGHDN and FVKESK. DNA for the CDR3: TGTGCCAGCAGCTCCGGTAGGGCAGTCTACTATGGCTACACCTTC. Protein: CASSSGRAVYYGYTF.

Only one count was recorded for this clone. The chain is built from TRBV7-9 and TRBJ2-1, with 8 bases matching TRBD1. Per germline, CDR1 SEHNR and CDR2 FQNEAQ (reference sequence). The CDR3 length is 15 residues. With 4 bases clipped from V and 8 bases from J, the junction kept 10 bases outside the gene matches. The CDR3, as DNA: TGTGCCAGCAGCTCTAAGAGTTCAGGGGGCCATGAGCAGTTCTTC. It is translated as CASSSKSSGGHEQFF.